This T cell receptor (beta chain) was captured by sequencing in a study of blood T cells in healthy people across ages. Findings and caveats of the study: Significant beta diversity loss was already apparent by age approximately 42, declining roughly linearly.

For this clonotype: Antigen: not known.

Healthy Caucasian individuals from Russia aged about 6 to 90 served as donors. Every sample had a minimum of 6.5 million PBMCs isolated. V lost 5 bases and J 7 bases, leaving 14 bases between the germline ends. Germline V lookup: CDR1 DFQATT, CDR2 SNEGSKA (reference sequence). This CDR3 contains 12 residues. The second PCR ran about 6 to 11 cycles with a sample-barcoded 5' primer and J-beta primers. Each sample yielded at least 3 million CDR3-containing paired-end reads. TCRdb used MiXCR to reprocess the 5' RACE reads, holding one entry per CDR3 protein. The table shows hundreds of thousands of distinct CDR3 sequences, with 40% to 50% occurring only once.

This sequence joins TRBV20-1 and TRBJ1-1; D is undetermined. Sequencing used blood. The receptor was isolated from a man between 60 and 75 years old in good health. The CDR3 bases are TGCAGTGCTGACAAACAATCAAATGAAGCTTTCTTT. This sequence encodes CSADKQSNEAFF.